These T cell receptor beta chains were read from a single sample in a study of shared T cell receptors in the human thymus. Sequencing used immunoSEQ multiplex PCR; TCRdb keeps in-frame clones, though not all of them. The sample contains some 640,000 clones, around 87% of which appear only once. This same sample was also taken into another study, of human thymus T cells.

Sequencing input: thymocytes. These TCRs come from a boy under two years old with a congenital heart defect. CDR3s include the opening cysteine and the closing phenylalanine or tryptophan. Each record gives: D gene, clone size, J gene, V gene, CDR3 protein, CDR3 DNA. The D gene is left open where the match is weak. Only part of the rows carry a size: once, few, many, or a class if the clone is expanded.

>.|.|TRBJ2-2|TRBV21-1
CASSKTGNTGELFF
TGTGCCAGCAGCAAAACAGGGAACACCGGGGAGCTGTTTTTT
>.|.|TRBJ2-7|TRBV6-1
CASSQTYEQYF
TGTGCCAGCAGTCAAACCTACGAGCAGTACTTC
>TRBD2|few|TRBJ2-5|TRBV5-1
CASSGRGAQETQYF
TGCGCCAGCAGTGGGCGGGGGGCGCAAGAGACCCAGTACTTC
>.|few|TRBJ2-2|TRBV15
CATSEIKTGTGELFF
TGTGCCACCAGCGAGATTAAAACAGGGACCGGGGAGCTGTTTTTT
>TRBD2|.|TRBJ2-7|TRBV6-5
CASSFSTSGRFSPQYF
TGTGCCAGCAGTTTTTCGACTAGCGGGAGATTCAGTCCCCAGTACTTC
>.|.|TRBJ2-3|TRBV5-1
CASSSTGRRADTQYF
TGCGCCAGCAGTTCTACCGGGAGAAGAGCAGATACGCAGTATTTT
>TRBD1|.|TRBJ1-5|TRBV19
CASSVPHDRDRGEDQPQHF
TGTGCCAGTAGTGTTCCCCACGATAGGGACAGGGGGGAGGATCAGCCCCAGCATTTT
>.|.|TRBJ2-7|TRBV11-2
CASSPSDRAYEQYF
TGTGCCAGCAGCCCTAGCGACAGGGCCTACGAGCAGTACTTC
>TRBD1|.|TRBJ1-2|TRBV29-1
CSVGPGLGQGDYGYTF
TGCAGCGTTGGGCCTGGGCTGGGACAGGGGGACTATGGCTACACCTTC
>.|.|TRBJ2-3|TRBV9
CASSSPRGSDTDTQYF
TGTGCCAGCAGCTCCCCTCGAGGCTCTGACACAGATACGCAGTATTTT
>TRBD1|.|TRBJ1-1|TRBV28
CASPINRGIDTLNTEAFF
TGTGCCAGCCCAATTAACAGGGGAATAGATACATTGAACACTGAAGCTTTCTTT
>TRBD2|.|TRBJ2-3|TRBV2
CASSEALRGTSEYTDTQYF
TGTGCCAGCAGTGAAGCGCTTCGGGGAACTAGCGAATACACAGATACGCAGTATTTT
>TRBD2|.|TRBJ2-5|TRBV9
CASSVATEREGPETQYF
TGTGCCAGCAGCGTAGCTACGGAGCGGGAGGGCCCGGAGACCCAGTACTTC
>TRBD2|.|TRBJ2-2|TRBV4-3
CASSQGLAGTLRTGELFF
TGCGCCAGCAGCCAAGGGCTAGCGGGCACCCTGCGCACCGGGGAGCTGTTTTTT
>.|.|TRBJ2-1|TRBV5-1
CASSLVQVYDEQFF
TGCGCCAGCAGCTTGGTACAGGTGTATGATGAGCAGTTCTTC
>TRBD2|.|TRBJ2-1|TRBV13
CASSLAASGSFSYNEQFF
TGTGCCAGCAGCTTAGCAGCTAGCGGGAGCTTTTCCTACAATGAGCAGTTCTTC
>TRBD2|.|TRBJ2-7|TRBV5-5
CASSSHRGKSGRAGYEQYF
TGTGCCAGCAGCTCACACAGGGGGAAAAGCGGGAGGGCCGGGTACGAGCAGTACTTC
>.|.|TRBJ2-1|TRBV19
CASSPGGLAGENEQFF
TGTGCCAGTAGCCCGGGGGGATTGGCAGGGGAGAATGAGCAGTTCTTC
>TRBD1|.|TRBJ2-7|TRBV7-2
CASSSVLTGTADSEQYF
TGTGCCAGCAGCTCGGTTCTGACCGGGACAGCAGACAGCGAGCAGTACTTC
>TRBD1|.|TRBJ2-7|TRBV5-4
CASSGDSVYEQYF
TGTGCCAGCAGCGGGGACAGCGTCTACGAGCAGTACTTC
>.|.|TRBJ2-7|TRBV5-1
CASSLRNSGGATYEQYF
TGCGCCAGCAGCCTTAGAAACAGTGGAGGGGCAACCTACGAGCAGTACTTC
>.|once|TRBJ2-1|TRBV5-5
CASSSPGNNEQFF
TGTGCCAGCAGCTCCCCCGGGAACAATGAGCAGTTCTTC
>TRBD2|.|TRBJ2-7|TRBV27
CASGKLAGGPSSYEQYF
TGTGCCAGCGGCAAACTAGCGGGAGGACCGAGCTCCTACGAGCAGTACTTC
>.|.|TRBJ2-6|TRBV5-1
CASSFRGSDGSRSSGANVLTF
TGCGCCAGCAGCTTTCGTGGGAGCGACGGGAGTCGGTCCTCTGGGGCCAACGTCCTGACTTTC
>.|.|TRBJ1-5|TRBV28
CASSLKPGSGNQPQHF
TGTGCCAGCAGTTTAAAGCCGGGGTCGGGCAATCAGCCCCAGCATTTT
>.|.|TRBJ2-7|TRBV6-1
CASSEARTPGGFYEQYF
TGTGCCAGCAGTGAAGCCCGGACTCCCGGGGGATTCTACGAGCAGTACTTC
>.|.|TRBJ2-3|TRBV10-1
CASSPDRSTDTQYF
TGCGCCAGCAGCCCAGACAGGAGCACAGATACGCAGTATTTT
>.|.|TRBJ2-5|TRBV25-1
CASSSRDSHQETQYF
TGTGCCAGCAGTTCTCGAGATAGCCATCAAGAGACCCAGTACTTC
>.|.|TRBJ1-5|TRBV28
CASSSTATSNQPQHF
TGTGCCAGCAGTTCGACAGCGACGAGCAATCAGCCCCAGCATTTT